The clone carrying this TCR beta chain was observed at least ten times. This specimen comes from a study of read filtering for tumor transcriptome and immune sequencing. The wider study: By R-ISS, stages I, II and III held around 8, 15 and 7 patients.

The library was built from 400 ng RNA with molecular barcoded adaptors for alpha/delta and beta/gamma chains. In TCRdb, the reads were re-called with MiXCR into one record per CDR3 protein. The profile shows about 14,000 distinct CDR3 sequences, roughly 20% of them singletons. Material: a population of CD138-negative cells sorted from bone marrow. The TCR was taken from a donor at least 40 years old with multiple myeloma.

The CDR3 protein is CASSLGPAAHYEQYF. Written as DNA, the CDR3 is TGCGCCAGCAGCTTGGGCCCCGCCGCCCACTACGAGCAGTACTTC. The rearrangement links TRBV5-1 to TRBJ2-7; D gene unclear. Trimming left V 0 bases short and J 3 bases short, with 13 bases between. There are 15 residues in the CDR3. CDR1 is SGHRS and CDR2 is YFSETQ in the germline V gene. Looking up the rest from reference TRBV5-1 and TRBJ2-7 gives the full variable domain: KAGVTQTPRYLIKTRGQQVTLSCSPISGHRSVSWYQQTPGQGLQFLFEYFSETQRNKGNFPGRFSGRQFSNSRSEMNVSTLELGDSALYLCASSLGPAAHYEQYFGPGTRLTVT.